These 6 T cell receptor beta chains were sequenced from one sample in a study of cytomegalovirus exposure and HLA in healthy donors. A multiplex PCR was run with 60 Vbeta primers and 13 Jbeta primers. TCRdb keeps only in-frame clones here, not all; method: immunoSEQ multiplex PCR. The sample holds about 200,000 clones, 80% to 90% seen once. Material for sequencing was PBMCs. These receptors were collected from a man aged 25-40 years in good health and CMV-seronegative.

A single count supports this clone. This chain connects TRBV28 to TRBJ2-5, with 9 bases that match TRBD1. CDR3 size: 14 residues. The ends lost 9 bases at V and 5 bases at J; junction bases unmatched: 10. Germline V gene sequence: CDR1 MDHEN, CDR2 SYDVKM. The CDR3 sequence is CASQGTGRFETQYF. CDR3 DNA: TGTGCCAGTCAAGGGACAGGGAGGTTTGAGACCCAGTACTTC.

This sequence joins TRBV9 and TRBJ1-6; a weak D match, TRBD1 (5 bases). The CDR3 is 18 residues long. Germline V CDR1 and CDR2: SGDLS, YYNGEE. Trimming took off 3 bases at V and 0 bases at J, with 16 bases between the two ends. The CDR3 sequence: CASSGDRSPSSYNSPLHF. CDR3 nucleotide sequence: TGTGCCAGCAGCGGCGACAGATCCCCGAGCTCCTATAATTCACCCCTCCACTTT.

J is TRBJ1-3 and V is TRBV11-2; D not resolved. The CDR3 has 15 amino acids. With 9 bases removed from V and 2 bases from J, the gap between germline ends came to 17 bases. Germline V gives CDR1 SGHAT, CDR2 FQNNGV. The CDR3 spells CASPVGGSPGNTIYF. Written as DNA, the CDR3 is TGTGCCAGTCCGGTTGGCGGTAGCCCTGGAAACACCATATATTTT.

This clone was seen only once. The chain couples TRBV5-1 to TRBJ2-5, with TRBD2 as a possible D gene (5 bases). Germline V lookup: CDR1 SGHRS, CDR2 YFSETQ. The V and J ends lost 0 bases and 1 base respectively, with 13 bases between them. This CDR3 region has 16 residues. For the CDR3, the DNA is TGCGCCAGCAGCTTGGAGGTGGGCGGGTTCCAAGAGACCCAGTACTTC. This translates into CASSLEVGGFQETQYF.

The chain joins TRBV19 to TRBJ2-1, with TRBD2 matching over 7 bases. Germline V CDR1 and CDR2: LNHDA, SQIVND (reference sequence). This CDR3 is 13 amino acids long. With V trimmed by 3 bases and J by 5 bases, 1 base remained unmatched. The DNA of the CDR3 is TGTGCCAGTAGTATCAGCGGGAACAATGAGCAGTTCTTC. It is translated as CASSISGNNEQFF.

The chain couples TRBV28 to TRBJ1-5, with 7 nucleotides matching TRBD1. V shed 5 bases, J shed 4 bases, and the junction held 8 bases outside the gene matches. CDR3 length: 15 amino acids. Germline loops: CDR1 MDHEN, CDR2 SYDVKM. CDR3 protein: CASSPQGWRNQPQHF. In DNA, the CDR3 is TGTGCCAGCAGTCCACAGGGGTGGCGTAATCAGCCCCAGCATTTT.